Sequencing of this TCR beta chain was carried out in a study of shared T cell receptors in the human thymus. Using immunoSEQ multiplex PCR, the repertoire was profiled, and TCRdb retains in-frame clones only, with some absent. The sample lists hundreds of thousands of clones, approximately 87% occurring once. These sequences were also reported in another study, on human thymus T cells. That work adds: Related work showed strongly overlapping thymic repertoires across unrelated individuals.

Material for sequencing was thymocytes. The sequence was collected from a boy younger than two with a congenital heart defect.

This CDR3 reads CASSIHRQGRSYEQYF. CDR3 nucleotides: TGTGCCAGTAGTATTCATCGCCAGGGAAGATCCTACGAGCAGTACTTC. The chain combines TRBV19 with TRBJ2-7; D perhaps matches TRBD1 (5 bases). This CDR3 spans 16 amino acids. With 3 bases removed from V and 1 base from J, the gap between germline ends came to 16 bases. In germline, CDR1 is LNHDA, CDR2 SQIVND (reference sequence).